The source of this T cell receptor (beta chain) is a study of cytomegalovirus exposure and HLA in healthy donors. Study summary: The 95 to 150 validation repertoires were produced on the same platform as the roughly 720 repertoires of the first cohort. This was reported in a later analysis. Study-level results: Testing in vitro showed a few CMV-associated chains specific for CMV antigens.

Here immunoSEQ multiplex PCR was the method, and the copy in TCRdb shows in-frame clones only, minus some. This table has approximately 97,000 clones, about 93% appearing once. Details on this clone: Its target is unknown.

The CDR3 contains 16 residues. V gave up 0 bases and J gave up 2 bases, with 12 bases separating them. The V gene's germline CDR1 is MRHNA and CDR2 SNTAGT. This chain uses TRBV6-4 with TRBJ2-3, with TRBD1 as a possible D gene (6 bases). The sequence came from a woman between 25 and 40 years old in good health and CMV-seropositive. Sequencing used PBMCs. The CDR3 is CASSDSFRGPTDTQYF. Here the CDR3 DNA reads TGTGCCAGCAGTGACTCGTTCAGGGGACCCACAGATACGCAGTATTTT.